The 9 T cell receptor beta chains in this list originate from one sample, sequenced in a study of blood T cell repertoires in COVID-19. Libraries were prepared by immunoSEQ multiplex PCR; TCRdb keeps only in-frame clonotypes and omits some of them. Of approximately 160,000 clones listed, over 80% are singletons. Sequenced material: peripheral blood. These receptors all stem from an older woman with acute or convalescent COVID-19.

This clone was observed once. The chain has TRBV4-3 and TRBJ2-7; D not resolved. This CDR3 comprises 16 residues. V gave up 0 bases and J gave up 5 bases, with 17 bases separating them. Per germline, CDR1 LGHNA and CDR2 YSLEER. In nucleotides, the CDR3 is TGCGCCAGCAGCCAAGATGAGGCTCAGTATCGGAACGAGCAGTACTTC. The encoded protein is CASSQDEAQYRNEQYF.

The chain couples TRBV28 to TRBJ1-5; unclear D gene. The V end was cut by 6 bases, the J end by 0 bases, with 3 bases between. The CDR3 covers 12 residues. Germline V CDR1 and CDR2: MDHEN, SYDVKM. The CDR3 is CASRYSNQPQHF. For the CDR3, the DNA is TGTGCCAGCAGGTATAGCAATCAGCCCCAGCATTTT.

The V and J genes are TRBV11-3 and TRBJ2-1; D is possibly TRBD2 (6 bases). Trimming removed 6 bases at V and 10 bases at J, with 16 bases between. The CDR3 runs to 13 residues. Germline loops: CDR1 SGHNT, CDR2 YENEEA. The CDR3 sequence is CASSGDPGDEQFF. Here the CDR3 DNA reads TGTGCCAGCAGTGGGGACCCGGGGGACGAGCAGTTCTTC.

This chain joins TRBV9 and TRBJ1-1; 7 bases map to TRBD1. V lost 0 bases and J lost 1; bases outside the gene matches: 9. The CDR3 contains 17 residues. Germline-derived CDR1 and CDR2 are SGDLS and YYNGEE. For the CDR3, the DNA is TGTGCCAGCAGCGTAGGGTTGACCGGGACAGCGAACACTGAAGCTTTCTTT. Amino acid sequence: CASSVGLTGTANTEAFF. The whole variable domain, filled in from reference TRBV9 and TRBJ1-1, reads DSGVTQTPKHLITATGQRVTLRCSPRSGDLSVYWYQQSLDQGLQFLIQYYNGEERAKGNILERFSAQQFPDLHSELNLSSLELGDSALYFCASSVGLTGTANTEAFFGQGTRLTVV.

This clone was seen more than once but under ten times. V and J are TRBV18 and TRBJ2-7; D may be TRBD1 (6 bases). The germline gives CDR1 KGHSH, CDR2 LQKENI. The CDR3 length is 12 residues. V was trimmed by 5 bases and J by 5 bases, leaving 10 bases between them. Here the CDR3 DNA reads TGTGCCAGCTCAGTCAAGGGGGACGAGCAGTACTTC. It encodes CASSVKGDEQYF.

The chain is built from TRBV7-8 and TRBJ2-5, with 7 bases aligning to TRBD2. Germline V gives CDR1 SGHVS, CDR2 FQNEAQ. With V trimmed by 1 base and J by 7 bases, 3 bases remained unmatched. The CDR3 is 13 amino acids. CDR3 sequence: CASSLGGEGTQYF. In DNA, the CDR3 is TGTGCCAGCAGCTTAGGTGGGGAGGGGACCCAGTACTTC. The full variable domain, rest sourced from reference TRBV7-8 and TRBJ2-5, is GAGVSQSPRYKVAKRGQDVALRCDPISGHVSLFWYQQALGQGPEFLTYFQNEAQLDKSGLPSDRFFAERPEGSVSTLKIQRTQQEDSAVYLCASSLGGEGTQYFGPGTRLLVL.

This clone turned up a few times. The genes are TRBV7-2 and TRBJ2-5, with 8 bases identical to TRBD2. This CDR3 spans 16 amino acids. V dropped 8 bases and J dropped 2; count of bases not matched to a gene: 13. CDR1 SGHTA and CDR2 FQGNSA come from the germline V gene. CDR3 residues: CASCPRAGGRQETQYF. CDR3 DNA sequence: TGTGCCAGCTGCCCCCGCGCGGGGGGCCGTCAAGAGACCCAGTACTTC.

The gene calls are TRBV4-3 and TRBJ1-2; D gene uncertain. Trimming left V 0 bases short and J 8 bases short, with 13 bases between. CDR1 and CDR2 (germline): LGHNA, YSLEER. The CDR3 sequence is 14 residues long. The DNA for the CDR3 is TGCGCCAGCAGCCAAGATAGAGGTAGCCTGGGCTACACCTTC. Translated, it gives CASSQDRGSLGYTF.

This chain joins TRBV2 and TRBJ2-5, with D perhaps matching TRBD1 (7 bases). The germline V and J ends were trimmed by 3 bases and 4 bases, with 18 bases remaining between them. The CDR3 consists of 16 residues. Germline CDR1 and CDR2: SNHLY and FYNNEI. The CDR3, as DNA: TGTGCCAGCAGTGAGACAAAGGAGCAGGGGGGAGAGACCCAGTACTTC. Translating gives CASSETKEQGGETQYF.